Below are 17 T cell receptor beta chains sequenced from a single sample in a study of patients and donors after allogeneic stem cell transplantation. TCRdb processed the RT-PCR reads anew with MiXCR; each CDR3 protein has one entry. The repertoire holds 800,000 to 1,000,000 distinct CDR3 sequences, with roughly 18% as singletons. The sequencing sample was made of blood, either unsorted or a sorted T cell fraction (not recorded which). All receptors come from a human donor who was either an allogeneic HSCT recipient or a stem cell or donor lymphocyte infusion donor (not recorded which). It is not recorded whose cells these are; they may come from a transplant donor.

A few counts support this clonotype. The chain carries TRBV7-2 and TRBJ2-1; D not resolved. V dropped 5 bases and J dropped 6 bases, with 11 bases sitting between them. The CDR3 runs 13 residues. Per germline, CDR1 SGHTA and CDR2 FQGNSA. The CDR3 loop is CASSLPGPNEQFF. CDR3 sequence (DNA): TGTGCCAGCAGCCTCCCGGGCCCCAATGAGCAGTTCTTC.

In DNA, the CDR3 is TGTGCCAGCTCACCAGGGCTCCACACTGAAGCTTTCTTT. Its translation is CASSPGLHTEAFF. The chain combines TRBV18 with TRBJ1-1, with no clear D. CDR3 length: 13 residues. Looked up from germline, CDR1 is KGHSH and CDR2 is LQKENI. The germline V and J ends were trimmed by 2 bases and 3 bases, with 7 bases remaining between them. Supplemented by reference TRBV18 and TRBJ1-1, the full variable domain reads NAGVMQNPRHLVRRRGQEARLRCSPMKGHSHVYWYRQLPEEGLKFMVYLQKENIIDESGMPKERFSAEFPKEGPSILRIQQVVRGDSAAYFCASSPGLHTEAFFGQGTRLTVV.

This clonotype showed up just a few times. The chain is built from TRBV6-1 and TRBJ1-2; weak D call: TRBD1 (5 bases). The CDR3 is 14 amino acids. Deletions cut 2 bases from V and 4 bases from J, with 11 bases between. Per the germline V gene, CDR1 is MNHNS and CDR2 is SASEGT. DNA of the CDR3: TGTGCCAGCAGTGAAATCGGGGGGGGCTATGGCTACACCTTC. Translated, it gives CASSEIGGGYGYTF.

The chain carries TRBV2 and TRBJ2-3, with D perhaps being TRBD1 or TRBD2 (5 bases each). CDR3 length equals 13 residues. CDR1 and CDR2 from the germline V gene are SNHLY and FYNNEI. Trimming removed 8 bases from V and 2 bases from J, with 11 bases in between. CDR3: CASGTTTTDTQYF. CDR3 DNA sequence: TGTGCCAGCGGGACGACGACCACAGATACGCAGTATTTT.

The chain carries TRBV5-1 and TRBJ2-7; 10 nucleotides align to TRBD1. Per the germline V gene, CDR1 is SGHRS and CDR2 is YFSETQ. V gave up 0 bases and J gave up 1 base; unmatched junction bases: 4. The CDR3 has 16 residues. CDR3 DNA sequence: TGCGCCAGCAGCTTGGGTGGGACAGGGGTTTCCTACGAGCAGTACTTC. Protein sequence: CASSLGGTGVSYEQYF.

This clonotype showed up many times. The V call is TRBV12-3 or TRBV12-4, the J call TRBJ2-1; tentatively, D is TRBD2 (6 bases). The CDR3 consists of 12 residues. Trimming shortened V by 5 bases and J by 9 bases, and 11 bases separated the two germline ends. CDR3 region: CASSNGGAEQFF. The CDR3 DNA follows: TGTGCCAGCAGTAACGGGGGAGCTGAGCAGTTCTTC.

This clonotype was seen a handful of times. The genes are TRBV12-3 or TRBV12-4 and TRBJ1-5, with D unresolved. The V gene lost 6 bases and the J gene lost 8 bases, with 20 bases spanning the gap. The CDR3 runs 15 residues. In nucleotides, the CDR3 is TGTGCCAGCAGCCTAAGGACGGCTGTGCACGAGCCCCAGCATTTT. As protein: CASSLRTAVHEPQHF.

This clonotype was counted ten times or more. This rearrangement joins TRBV12-3 or TRBV12-4 to TRBJ2-3; 7 bases are a match to TRBD1. Trimming removed 6 bases from V and 6 bases from J; junction bases left unmatched: 12. CDR3 length equals 15 residues. CDR3: CASRPRDSQADTQYF. CDR3 nucleotides: TGTGCCAGCAGACCACGGGACAGTCAGGCGGATACGCAGTATTTT.

V usage is TRBV7-2 and J usage is TRBJ2-2, with TRBD2 matching 8 bases. Germline V CDR1 and CDR2: SGHTA, FQGNSA. The ends lost 6 bases at V and 0 bases at J; junction bases unmatched: 6. The CDR3 consists of 16 residues. CDR3 nucleotide sequence: TGTGCCAGCAGATTGAGGACTAGCTCGAACACCGGGGAGCTGTTTTTT. Amino acids: CASRLRTSSNTGELFF. The full variable domain, rest sourced from reference TRBV7-2 and TRBJ2-2, is GAGVSQSPSNKVTEKGKDVELRCDPISGHTALYWYRQSLGQGLEFLIYFQGNSAPDKSGLPSDRFSAERTGGSVSTLTIQRTQQEDSAVYLCASRLRTSSNTGELFFGEGSRLTVL.

This clonotype has more than one count but fewer than ten. The chain links TRBV7-9 to TRBJ2-1, with D perhaps matching TRBD1 (5 bases). Trimming removed 1 base at V and 4 bases at J, with 11 bases between. CDR3 length: 15 amino acids. Germline CDR1 is SEHNR and CDR2 is FQNEAQ (reference sequence). CDR3 residues: CASSLEGKGYNEQFF. The CDR3 region has the DNA TGTGCCAGCAGCTTAGAGGGGAAGGGGTACAATGAGCAGTTCTTC.

This clonotype was found a few times. The rearrangement links TRBV20-1 to TRBJ2-7, with 9 nucleotides matching TRBD1. With 6 bases clipped from V and 7 bases from J, the junction kept 7 bases outside the gene matches. Germline CDR1 reads DFQATT; CDR2 reads SNEGSKA (reference sequence). The CDR3 length is 12 residues. CDR3 DNA: TGCAGTGCGAAAACAGGGGGCTGGGAGCAGTACTTC. It codes for CSAKTGGWEQYF.

This clonotype has ten or more counts. The chain combines TRBV29-1 with TRBJ1-5, with D possibly matching TRBD1 (5 bases). The V gene's germline CDR1 is SQVTM and CDR2 ANQGSEA. There are 13 residues in the CDR3. V lost 7 bases to trimming and J lost 0 bases, with 10 bases between them. In nucleotides, the CDR3 is TGCAGCGCCTCGACAGATAGCAATCAGCCCCAGCATTTT. It codes for CSASTDSNQPQHF.

The chain joins TRBV9 to TRBJ2-7, with 9 bases fitting TRBD2. V was clipped by 1 base and J by 7 bases; unmatched bases: 9. CDR1 and CDR2 from the germline V gene are SGDLS and YYNGEE. This CDR3 is built from 15 residues. The chain's CDR3 is CASSVMSGGSGEQYF. The CDR3 nucleotides read TGTGCCAGCAGCGTAATGAGCGGGGGGTCGGGTGAGCAGTACTTC.

This clonotype was detected a few times. The gene calls are TRBV20-1 and TRBJ2-7, with 8 bases lining up with TRBD1. From germline, CDR1 is DFQATT and CDR2 SNEGSKA (reference sequence). This CDR3 spans 15 amino acids. V shed 1 base, J shed 2 bases, and the junction held 7 bases outside the gene matches. DNA for the CDR3: TGCAGTGCTAGAGTTCCAGGACAGGGACCCTACGAGCAGTACTTC. Translated: CSARVPGQGPYEQYF.

The table lists this clonotype with many counts. This chain connects TRBV5-5 to TRBJ1-2, with D unclear. The V gene's germline CDR1 is SGHKS and CDR2 YYEKEE (reference sequence). The CDR3 consists of 13 residues. V lost 4 bases to trimming and J lost 6 bases, with 13 bases between them. CDR3 in amino acids: CASSEEEYDGYTF. The DNA for the CDR3 is TGTGCCAGCAGCGAAGAGGAATATGATGGCTACACCTTC. Supplemented by reference TRBV5-5 and TRBJ1-2, the full variable domain reads DAGVTQSPTHLIKTRGQQVTLRCSPISGHKSVSWYQQVLGQGPQFIFQYYEKEERGRGNFPDRFSARQFPNYSSELNVNALLLGDSALYLCASSEEEYDGYTFGSGTRLTVV.

The chain is built from TRBV9 and TRBJ2-2; possible D gene TRBD1, 7 bases. The V end was cut by 0 bases, the J end by 6 bases, with 30 bases between. This CDR3 is built from 21 residues. The germline gives CDR1 SGDLS, CDR2 YYNGEE. The CDR3 protein is CASSVEVGASATKRGPGELFF. CDR3 DNA: TGTGCCAGCAGCGTAGAGGTCGGAGCTAGCGCCACAAAAAGGGGGCCCGGGGAGCTGTTTTTT.

V is TRBV15 and J is TRBJ1-6; D might be TRBD1 (6 bases). In germline, CDR1 is LNHNV, CDR2 YYDKDF (reference sequence). The CDR3 totals 22 residues. V lost 3 bases and J lost 0, with 27 bases in between. CDR3 in amino acids: CATSRIYRAIFSTSSYNSPLHF. The CDR3 region has the DNA TGTGCCACCAGCAGGATTTACAGGGCCATATTTTCGACTAGCTCCTATAATTCACCCCTCCACTTT.